Listed below are T cell receptor beta chains from one sample, sequenced in a study of vaccination and CD4 T cells after COVID-19. A single record per CDR3 protein comes from TCRdb applying MiXCR to the PCR reads. Counted here are 20,000 or so distinct CDR3 sequences, 55% to 70% occurring once; the ten biggest clones make up around 9.6%. These receptors' antigens are unknown. The sample was CD4+ T cells from blood, cultured in vitro, taken after SARS-CoV-2 vaccination. These TCRs come from a human donor who had recovered from COVID-19. Both conserved end residues are part of each CDR3. The D gene is left open where the match is weak. The listing skips clone size in some rows; elsewhere it reads once, few, many or a size class.

j_gene,v_gene,abundance,d_gene,CDR3nt,CDR3aa
TRBJ1-1,TRBV9,NA,NA,TGTGCCAGCAGCGTAGATGAGGGTAATGAAGCTTTCTTT,CASSVDEGNEAFF
TRBJ1-5,TRBV20-1,NA,NA,TGCAGTGCTAGAGGGGATAGCAATCAGCCCCAGCATTTT,CSARGDSNQPQHF
TRBJ1-2,TRBV20-1,NA,NA,TGCAGTGCTAGAGATCGGGCAGGCCTACCCAACACCTTC,CSARDRAGLPNTF
TRBJ1-1,TRBV27,few,NA,TGTGCCAGCGCCCTAATAGAATCCTGGAACACTGAAGCTTTCTTT,CASALIESWNTEAFF
TRBJ1-1,TRBV5-1,NA,NA,TGCGCCAGCAGCTTCAATCAGGGGAACACTGAAGCTTTCTTT,CASSFNQGNTEAFF
TRBJ2-3,TRBV9,NA,TRBD2,TGTGCCAGCGGGGGGGGGAGCACAGATACGCAGTATTTT,CASGGGSTDTQYF
TRBJ1-1,TRBV20-1,NA,NA,TGCAGTGCCCGCAATAGGACTCTGAACACTGAAGCTTTCTTT,CSARNRTLNTEAFF
TRBJ2-3,TRBV18,NA,NA,TGTGCCAGCTCACCCTTCGGAACTAGCACAGATACGCAGTATTTT,CASSPFGTSTDTQYF
TRBJ2-7,TRBV10-3,NA,TRBD1,TGTGCCAGCACCGGGGGGACAGGGGCGTACGAGCAGTACTTC,CASTGGTGAYEQYF
TRBJ2-1,TRBV7-7,NA,TRBD2,TGTGCCAGCAGCTTAGCCGCGGGAGGCCCCAATGAGCAGTTCTTC,CASSLAAGGPNEQFF
TRBJ1-1,TRBV10-1,few,NA,TGCGCCAGCAGGCGGGACGGAACCAACACTGAAGCTTTCTTT,CASRRDGTNTEAFF
TRBJ2-3,TRBV5-1,NA,NA,TGCGCCAGCAGCCAAGGGGGGCCAAACACAGATACGCAGTATTTT,CASSQGGPNTDTQYF
TRBJ1-3,TRBV7-2,few,NA,TGTGCCAGCAGCTTAGTTTCAGGGTCAGCTGGAAACACCATATATTTT,CASSLVSGSAGNTIYF
TRBJ2-7,TRBV20-1,NA,TRBD2,TGCAGTGTCCTCGGACTAGCGGGAGGCGAGCAGTACTTC,CSVLGLAGGEQYF
TRBJ2-3,TRBV6-2/TRBV6-3,few,NA,TGTGCCAGCAGCTTAGCGGAGGGGAAATGGGATACGCAGTATTTT,CASSLAEGKWDTQYF
TRBJ1-5,TRBV28,few,NA,TGTGCCAGCGGGGGATGGGGGACCGAACATTTT,CASGGWGTEHF
TRBJ2-1,TRBV7-2,NA,NA,TGTGCCAGCAGCCGTGTAGGGGGGCTGTTGGATGAGCAGTTCTTC,CASSRVGGLLDEQFF
TRBJ1-2,TRBV12-3/TRBV12-4,NA,TRBD1,TGTGCCAGCAGTTTGACAGGGCCTTATGGCTACACCTTC,CASSLTGPYGYTF
TRBJ2-7,TRBV9,NA,TRBD2,TGTGCCAGCAGCGCCCAAGTAGGGACTAGCGGGGAGCAGTACTTC,CASSAQVGTSGEQYF
TRBJ1-2,TRBV6-5,NA,TRBD1,TGTGCCAGCAGCTACGACTTGACAGGGGGCATCGATGGCTACACCTTC,CASSYDLTGGIDGYTF
TRBJ1-5,TRBV5-5,NA,NA,TGTGCCAGCAGCTTCAACGGGGGCGTCGGTCAGCCCCAGCATTTT,CASSFNGGVGQPQHF
TRBJ1-2,TRBV5-1,NA,NA,TGCGCCAGCAGCTCCCTAGACGGGATTAACTATGGCTACACCTTC,CASSSLDGINYGYTF
TRBJ1-1,TRBV20-1,NA,NA,TGCAGTGCTAGTCGAGAGAACACTGAAGCTTTCTTT,CSASRENTEAFF
TRBJ2-1,TRBV4-3,NA,TRBD2,TGCGCCAGCAGCCAAGGTTCTAGCGGTCTCTACAATGAGCAGTTCTTC,CASSQGSSGLYNEQFF
TRBJ2-7,TRBV10-3,few,TRBD2,TGTGCCATCAGTGAGGTGACAAGCGGGACCCTTTCCGAGCAGTACTTC,CAISEVTSGTLSEQYF
TRBJ2-5,TRBV6-1,NA,TRBD2,TGTGCCAGCAGTCACAGGACTAGCGGGATAAGGGAGACCCAGTACTTC,CASSHRTSGIRETQYF
TRBJ1-1,TRBV19,NA,TRBD1,TGTGCCAGTAGTACCGACAGGGGGCGTACTGAAGCTTTCTTT,CASSTDRGRTEAFF
TRBJ2-1,TRBV7-2,NA,TRBD2,TGTGCCAGCAGCCGGAGAACTAGCGGAGGATACAATGAGCAGTTCTTC,CASSRRTSGGYNEQFF
TRBJ2-5,TRBV5-4,NA,NA,TGTGCCAGCAGCTCCCCTACGGACGGGGTCCGAGAGACCCAGTACTTC,CASSSPTDGVRETQYF
TRBJ1-2,TRBV4-1,NA,NA,TGCGCCAGCAGCCAAGTTGCCGGGTACGGCTACACCTTC,CASSQVAGYGYTF
TRBJ1-2,TRBV6-1,NA,TRBD1,TGTGCCAGCACCAATACGTTTGAGGGGGCCGGCTATGGCTACACCTTC,CASTNTFEGAGYGYTF
TRBJ1-3,TRBV7-7,NA,NA,TGTGCCGTCGGGGGGGGGTACTCTGGAAACACCATATATTTT,CAVGGGYSGNTIYF
TRBJ1-2,TRBV2,NA,NA,TGTGCCAGCAGTTCGGGACCTCAGGGTTATGGCTACACCTTC,CASSSGPQGYGYTF
TRBJ1-5,TRBV6-1,NA,NA,TGTGCCAGCAGTGAGGACAGTCGCAATCAGCCCCAGCATTTT,CASSEDSRNQPQHF
TRBJ2-5,TRBV14,NA,NA,TGTGCCAGCAGCCAGCAAGAGACCCAGTACTTC,CASSQQETQYF
TRBJ1-1,TRBV21-1,NA,NA,TGTGCCAGCAGCCCCCCGGGACAGCACCAAGAAGCTTTCTTT,CASSPPGQHQEAFF
TRBJ1-5,TRBV6-2/TRBV6-3,NA,NA,TGTGCCAGCAGTTTGCACGGGGACCAGCCCCAGCATTTT,CASSLHGDQPQHF
TRBJ1-6,TRBV6-5,few,TRBD1,TGTGCCAGCAGTTACATGGGCAGGGGGCAGATTAAGTCACCCCTCCACTTT,CASSYMGRGQIKSPLHF
TRBJ1-2,TRBV24-1,NA,NA,TGTGCCACCAGTGATTTGCAATGGGGTGGCTACACCTTC,CATSDLQWGGYTF
TRBJ1-5,TRBV6-2/TRBV6-3,NA,TRBD1,TGTGCCAGCAGTTGGACGGGACAGGGTCTCCAGCATTTT,CASSWTGQGLQHF
TRBJ2-5,TRBV6-2/TRBV6-3,few,TRBD2,TGTGCCAGCACTAGCGGGAGGCGTCTTGGGCAAGAGACCCAGTACTTC,CASTSGRRLGQETQYF
TRBJ2-3,TRBV5-1,NA,TRBD2,TGCGCCAGCACTTTAGCGGGGGGAGATACGCAGTATTTT,CASTLAGGDTQYF
TRBJ1-1,TRBV20-1,NA,NA,TGCAGTGCTCCACCCGGGCCCCAAGGAACTGAAGCTTTCTTT,CSAPPGPQGTEAFF
TRBJ2-7,TRBV6-1,NA,TRBD2,TGTGCCAGCAGCGCGACCCTAGCGGGGCACGAGCAGTACTTC,CASSATLAGHEQYF
TRBJ2-3,TRBV24-1,medium-sized,NA,TGTGCCACACAACAACTTGGTGATACGCAGTATTTT,CATQQLGDTQYF
TRBJ2-5,TRBV2,NA,NA,TGTGCCAGCAGTGATTCTCCCTTGGGGGAGACCCAGTACTTC,CASSDSPLGETQYF
TRBJ1-2,TRBV10-3,NA,TRBD1,TGTGCCATCAGTGAGGCTCCGGGGGACAGGGGACATGGCTACACCTTC,CAISEAPGDRGHGYTF